Presented here are 24 T cell receptor beta chains from one specimen sequenced in a study of CD8 T cells in ankylosing spondylitis. TCRdb recomputed calls from the 5' RACE reads with MiXCR, one row per CDR3 protein. The sample consists of roughly 180,000 distinct CDR3 sequences, approximately 9% of them appearing once. The specimen sequenced was blood, either unsorted or a sorted T cell fraction (not recorded which). These receptors originate from a female donor with ankylosing spondylitis or in good health (not recorded which).

Many counts were recorded for this clonotype. The V gene is TRBV19, the J gene TRBJ1-2; possibly TRBD1 for D (5 bases). The CDR3 has 14 amino acids. Deletions cut 5 bases from V and 5 bases from J, with 15 bases between. The germline CDR1 and CDR2 sequences are LNHDA and SQIVND (reference sequence). The CDR3 spells CASSPGTALYGYTF. Written as DNA, the CDR3 is TGTGCCAGTAGTCCTGGGACGGCACTATATGGCTACACCTTC.

The rearrangement uses TRBV7-9 and TRBJ2-1, with 11 bases fitting TRBD2. Germline V gene data show CDR1 as SEHNR and CDR2 as FQNEAQ (reference sequence). CDR3 length equals 16 residues. Trimming at V came to 6 bases and at J to 4 bases, leaving 8 bases not matched to a gene. DNA of the CDR3: TGTGCCAGCAGTCTCCCGGGACTAGCGGCTTACAATGAGCAGTTCTTC. The encoded protein is CASSLPGLAAYNEQFF. The variable domain in full, with the rest retrieved from reference TRBV7-9 and TRBJ2-1, is DTGVSQNPRHKITKRGQNVTFRCDPISEHNRLYWYRQTLGQGPEFLTYFQNEAQLEKSRLLSDRFSAERPKGSFSTLEIQRTEQGDSAMYLCASSLPGLAAYNEQFFGPGTRLTVL.

This clonotype was counted a few times. This chain uses TRBV7-9 with TRBJ2-1, with TRBD1 as a possible D gene (5 bases). The CDR3 sequence is 15 residues long. In germline, CDR1 is SEHNR, CDR2 FQNEAQ (reference sequence). V lost 2 bases and J lost 7, with 15 bases in between. DNA for the CDR3: TGTGCCAGCAGCTTAAGGGGTAATGGACCGAATGAGCAGTTCTTC. Its protein is CASSLRGNGPNEQFF.

This clonotype has at least ten counts. This chain joins TRBV7-3 and TRBJ2-3; 11 nucleotides line up with TRBD2. The CDR3 is made up of 16 amino acids. J gave up 3 bases and V 4 bases, and 6 bases lay outside the gene matches. From germline, CDR1 is SGHTA and CDR2 FQGTGA. The CDR3 loop reads CASSSIAGGPTDTQYF. The CDR3 DNA is TGTGCCAGCAGCTCAATAGCGGGAGGGCCAACAGATACGCAGTATTTT.

The chain uses TRBV7-6 and TRBJ2-5; a possible D gene is TRBD2 (6 bases). The germline V gene has CDR1 SGHVS and CDR2 FNYEAQ. The length of the CDR3 is 16 residues. Trimming stripped 5 bases from V and 2 bases from J, with 18 bases between. CDR3 sequence: CASSERVPGLQETQYF. In DNA, the CDR3 is TGTGCCAGCAGCGAACGCGTCCCGGGACTTCAAGAGACCCAGTACTTC.

There are a few counts of this clonotype. The J gene is TRBJ2-7, the V gene TRBV3-1; TRBD2 aligns across 11 bases. CDR3 length: 16 amino acids. The V gene end was trimmed by 2 bases and the J gene end by 0 bases; junction bases not matched to a gene: 3. Germline CDR1 reads LGHDT; CDR2 reads YNNKEL (reference sequence). The CDR3 reads CASSQTLAGGSYEQYF. DNA for the CDR3: TGTGCCAGCAGCCAAACCCTAGCGGGAGGCTCCTACGAGCAGTACTTC.

The rearrangement joins TRBV4-3 to TRBJ2-3, with D unclear. Trimming removed 1 base from V and 2 bases from J, with 16 bases in between. The CDR3 consists of 17 residues. Per germline, CDR1 LGHNA and CDR2 YSLEER. DNA of the CDR3: TGCGCCAGCAGCCAAGTTAGGTCTACAACCCCCACAGATACGCAGTATTTT. The encoded protein is CASSQVRSTTPTDTQYF.

This clonotype was picked up many times. CDR3 loop: CASSQAETQYF. The DNA for the CDR3 is TGTGCCAGCAGCCAAGCGGAGACCCAGTACTTC. The chain couples TRBV11-2 to TRBJ2-5; no firm D call. Trimming removed 5 bases at V and 5 bases at J, with 6 bases between. The CDR3 consists of 11 residues. Germline lookup yields CDR1 SGHAT and CDR2 FQNNGV.

The J gene is TRBJ2-7, the V gene TRBV4-1; 9 nucleotides line up with TRBD2. Germline CDR1 and CDR2: MGHRA and YSYEKL. The CDR3 sequence is 14 residues long. Germline trimming cut 0 bases from V and 4 bases from J; bases unmatched to any gene: 1. The chain's CDR3 is CASSQESGRYEQYF. The CDR3 DNA is TGCGCCAGCAGCCAAGAAAGCGGGAGGTACGAGCAGTACTTC.

V usage is TRBV7-9 and J usage is TRBJ2-5, with D perhaps TRBD1 (6 bases). Per germline, CDR1 SEHNR and CDR2 FQNEAQ (reference sequence). Deletions cut 4 bases from V and 5 bases from J, with 17 bases between. This CDR3 is built from 15 residues. The CDR3 sequence: CASSSTMLRGETQYF. Here the CDR3 DNA reads TGTGCCAGCAGCTCAACGATGTTAAGGGGGGAGACCCAGTACTTC.

This clonotype was counted many times. The V and J genes are TRBV9 and TRBJ2-7, with TRBD1 identical over 9 bases. With V trimmed by 4 bases and J by 1 base, 9 bases remained unmatched. The CDR3 is 16 amino acids. CDR1 and CDR2 from the germline V gene are SGDLS and YYNGEE. The CDR3 is CASSPTLTGGSYEQYF. In nucleotides, the CDR3 is TGTGCCAGCAGCCCAACGCTGACAGGGGGTTCCTACGAGCAGTACTTC. Full variable domain (missing parts from reference TRBV9 and TRBJ2-7): DSGVTQTPKHLITATGQRVTLRCSPRSGDLSVYWYQQSLDQGLQFLIQYYNGEERAKGNILERFSAQQFPDLHSELNLSSLELGDSALYFCASSPTLTGGSYEQYFGPGTRLTVT.

In this sample, this clonotype turned up a few times. CDR3 DNA: TGTGCCAGCAGTACTAGCGACTTAACCGGGGAGCTGTTTTTT. Translating it yields CASSTSDLTGELFF. The chain joins TRBV27 to TRBJ2-2; TRBD2 aligns across 7 bases. The V segment lost 5 bases and the J segment 5 bases; nucleotides outside the gene matches: 5. Germline-derived CDR1 and CDR2 are MNHEY and SMNVEV (reference sequence). CDR3 length equals 14 residues.

The J gene is TRBJ2-7, the V gene TRBV5-1; tentatively, D is TRBD2 (5 bases). This CDR3 region has 16 residues. The germline V gene encodes CDR1 SGHRS and CDR2 YFSETQ. Deletions cut 1 base from V and 0 bases from J, with 14 bases between. CDR3 region: CASSLTTNAGSYEQYF. The CDR3 nucleotides read TGCGCCAGCAGCTTGACCACCAACGCGGGCTCCTACGAGCAGTACTTC.

In this sample, this clonotype turned up many times. The V gene is TRBV12-3 or TRBV12-4, the J gene TRBJ1-1; D gene unclear. V was cut by 1 base and J by 7 bases, with 10 bases left in between. The CDR3 has 13 residues. The CDR3 nucleotides are TGTGCCAGCAGTTTAGTCCGAGGAGTTGAAGCTTTCTTT. This translates into CASSLVRGVEAFF.

This clonotype was detected a few times. The V and J genes are TRBV12-3 or TRBV12-4 and TRBJ1-2, with D possibly TRBD1 on 6 matching bases. The V gene lost 5 bases and the J gene lost 8 bases, with 12 bases spanning the gap. This CDR3 has 12 amino acids. The CDR3 here is CASSPRTEGYTF. The CDR3 DNA follows: TGTGCCAGCAGTCCCCGGACAGAAGGCTACACCTTC.

A few counts support this clonotype. The chain links TRBV10-2 to TRBJ2-5; perhaps TRBD1 as D (5 bases). V shed 4 bases and J shed 5 bases, with 14 bases lying between them. Germline lookup yields CDR1 WSHSY and CDR2 SAAADI. The CDR3 extends over 14 amino acids. The CDR3 loop is CASSAKGATETQYF. The DNA of the CDR3 is TGCGCCAGCAGTGCCAAAGGGGCGACGGAGACCCAGTACTTC.

A single count supports this clonotype. This sequence joins TRBV7-6 and TRBJ2-5, with D uncertain. The CDR3 is 15 residues long. Trimming cost V 1 base and J 2 bases, with 11 bases left between them. CDR1 and CDR2 from the germline V gene are SGHVS and FNYEAQ. The CDR3 bases are TGTGCCAGCAGCTTAGTACCGGGCCGGCAAGAGACCCAGTACTTC. This translates into CASSLVPGRQETQYF.

The V and J genes are TRBV20-1 and TRBJ2-1; TRBD2 matches 10 bases. Germline loops: CDR1 DFQATT, CDR2 SNEGSKA (reference sequence). The CDR3 runs to 18 residues. The ends lost 3 bases at V and 6 bases at J; junction bases unmatched: 17. The CDR3: CSARGITSGTLVFNEQFF. In nucleotides, the CDR3 is TGCAGTGCTAGGGGAATAACTAGCGGGACCCTTGTCTTCAATGAGCAGTTCTTC.

The chain recombines TRBV19 with TRBJ2-7, with D possibly matching TRBD1 (6 bases). This CDR3 comprises 14 residues. Trimming shortened V by 7 bases and J by 3 bases, and 16 bases separated the two germline ends. Germline V gene data show CDR1 as LNHDA and CDR2 as SQIVND (reference sequence). The CDR3 spells CASNQGLNDYEQYF. The DNA for the CDR3 is TGTGCCAGTAACCAGGGGCTGAACGACTACGAGCAGTACTTC. Combining the CDR3 with reference TRBV19 and TRBJ2-7 gives the whole variable domain DGGITQSPKYLFRKEGQNVTLSCEQNLNHDAMYWYRQDPGQGLRLIYYSQIVNDFQKGDIAEGYSVSREKKESFPLTVTSAQKNPTAFYLCASNQGLNDYEQYFGPGTRLTVT.

This clonotype was picked up a small number of times. The rearrangement joins TRBV20-1 to TRBJ2-3; TRBD2 agrees at 7 bases. Germline V gene data show CDR1 as DFQATT and CDR2 as SNEGSKA (reference sequence). This CDR3 has 15 amino acids. V lost 0 bases, J lost 3 bases, and 6 bases stayed unmatched. The CDR3 protein is CSARDEAGPTDTQYF. The CDR3 DNA is TGCAGTGCTAGAGACGAAGCGGGACCAACAGATACGCAGTATTTT.

The chain has TRBV2 and TRBJ2-6; 7 nucleotides agree with TRBD1. Germline V CDR1 and CDR2: SNHLY, FYNNEI. The CDR3 runs 16 residues. J was trimmed by 2 bases and V by 6 bases; bases with no gene match: 7. In nucleotides, the CDR3 is TGTGCCAGCAGGGGCCGGGACAGTGCTGGGGCCAACGTCCTGACTTTC. Protein: CASRGRDSAGANVLTF.

This clonotype was detected many times. The chain joins TRBV29-1 to TRBJ2-1; D not certain. Trimming pared 4 bases from V and 6 bases from J, leaving 7 bases between. Germline V CDR1 and CDR2: SQVTM, ANQGSEA. CDR3 length: 11 amino acids. This CDR3 is CSVVAVNEQFF. DNA of the CDR3: TGCAGCGTTGTAGCCGTCAATGAGCAGTTCTTC.

The table lists this clonotype with many counts. V gene TRBV7-8 combines with J gene TRBJ2-1; D unresolved. From germline, CDR1 is SGHVS and CDR2 FQNEAQ. The CDR3 covers 13 residues. The V gene lost 5 bases and the J gene lost 8 bases, with 13 bases spanning the gap. The CDR3, as DNA: TGTGCCAGCAGCCCCAGATACGGTCATGAGCAGTTCTTC. Its translation is CASSPRYGHEQFF.

This clonotype was picked up a small number of times. The chain combines TRBV20-1 with TRBJ2-2, with D possibly TRBD2 on 5 matching bases. CDR3 length equals 15 residues. Germline loops: CDR1 DFQATT, CDR2 SNEGSKA (reference sequence). The V end lost 3 bases, the J end lost 3 bases, and 14 bases lay between the germline ends. CDR3 sequence reads: CSASEVDSYTGELFF. DNA for the CDR3: TGCAGTGCTAGTGAGGTGGACTCTTACACCGGGGAGCTGTTTTTT.